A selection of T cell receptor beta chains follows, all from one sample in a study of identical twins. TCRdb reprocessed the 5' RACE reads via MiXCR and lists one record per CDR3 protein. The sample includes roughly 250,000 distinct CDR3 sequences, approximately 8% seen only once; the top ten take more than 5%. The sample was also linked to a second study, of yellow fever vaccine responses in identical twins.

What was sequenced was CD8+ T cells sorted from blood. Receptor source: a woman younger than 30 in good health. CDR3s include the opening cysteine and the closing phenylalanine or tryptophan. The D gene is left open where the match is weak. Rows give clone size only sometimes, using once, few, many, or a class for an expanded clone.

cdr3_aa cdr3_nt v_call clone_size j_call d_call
CATSQDRSNQPQHF TGTGCCACCAGCCAAGACAGGTCCAATCAGCCCCAGCATTTT TRBV15 few TRBJ1-5 -
CATSERGTVDTGELFF TGTGCCACCAGTGAACGAGGGACGGTGGACACCGGGGAGCTGTTTTTT TRBV24-1 many TRBJ2-2 -
CASSLGTSGVYTDTQYF TGTGCCAGCAGTTTAGGGACTAGCGGGGTCTACACAGATACGCAGTATTTT TRBV12-3/TRBV12-4 many TRBJ2-3 TRBD2
CASSLGTARDAFF TGTGCCAGCAGCCTAGGGACAGCGAGAGATGCTTTCTTT TRBV5-4 - TRBJ1-1 TRBD1
CASSLPAGQANTEAFF TGCGCCAGCAGCTTACCCGCCGGGCAGGCTAACACTGAAGCTTTCTTT TRBV5-1 many TRBJ1-1 -
CASRLRDRGSYNEQFF TGTGCCAGCAGACTCCGGGACAGGGGTTCCTACAATGAGCAGTTCTTC TRBV28 - TRBJ2-1 TRBD1
CASSWTGDEQYF TGTGCCAGCAGCTGGACAGGGGACGAGCAGTACTTC TRBV5-5 few TRBJ2-7 TRBD1
CASSLVPGAREYNEQFF TGCGCCAGCAGCTTGGTGCCGGGGGCGCGAGAATACAATGAGCAGTTCTTC TRBV5-1 few TRBJ2-1 -
CAVQGATNEKLFF TGTGCCGTACAGGGGGCGACTAATGAAAAACTGTTTTTT TRBV10-3 many TRBJ1-4 TRBD1
CASSEVVGDTQYF TGTGCCAGCAGTGAAGTGGTGGGAGATACGCAGTATTTT TRBV2 many TRBJ2-3 -
CASSVAPGNTIYF TGTGCCAGCAGCGTAGCTCCAGGAAACACCATATATTTT TRBV9 many TRBJ1-3 -
CASRGTSGADTQYF TGCGCCAGCAGAGGGACTAGCGGGGCGGATACGCAGTATTTT TRBV5-1 few TRBJ2-3 TRBD2
CASSYKQGAYEQYF TGTGCCAGCAGTTACAAACAGGGAGCCTACGAGCAGTACTTC TRBV6-5 many TRBJ2-7 -
CSAQDRPYADTQYF TGCAGTGCGCAGGACAGGCCCTACGCGGATACGCAGTATTTT TRBV20-1 - TRBJ2-3 TRBD1
CASSWGTSEYF TGTGCCAGCAGCTGGGGGACTAGCGAGTACTTC TRBV7-9 many TRBJ2-7 TRBD2
CATSIPEDVGTQYF TGTGCCACCAGCATCCCGGAAGACGTGGGAACGCAGTATTTT TRBV15 - TRBJ2-3 -